The 9 T cell receptor beta chains in this list originate from one sample, sequenced in a study of CDR3 diversity in severe acne. One entry per CDR3 protein, called by TCRdb with MiXCR from the PCR reads. Here the sample spans over 70,000 distinct CDR3 sequences, roughly 51% being singletons. Material for sequencing was blood. These receptors were collected from a male donor in good health, without acne.

This clonotype was observed at least ten times. The V and J genes are TRBV20-1 and TRBJ2-1; TRBD1 agrees at 7 bases. The CDR3 runs 13 residues. CDR1 and CDR2 (germline): DFQATT, SNEGSKA (reference sequence). DNA for the CDR3: TGCAATAAGGGACAGAGAGAATACAATGAGCAGTTCTTC. Translated, it gives CNKGQREYNEQFF.

This chain joins TRBV7-2 and TRBJ2-5; 10 nucleotides match TRBD1. The CDR3 is made up of 16 amino acids. V shed 5 bases and J 5 bases; nucleotides not matched to a gene: 11. Germline V gene sequence: CDR1 SGHTA, CDR2 FQGNSA. This chain's CDR3 is CASSLEGQGSGETQYF. The CDR3 DNA follows: TGTGCCAGCAGCCTAGAGGGACAGGGGTCCGGGGAGACCCAGTACTTC.

This clonotype was detected a few times. The V and J genes are TRBV12-3 or TRBV12-4 and TRBJ1-2, with D perhaps TRBD1 (5 bases). Trimming shortened V by 4 bases and J by 4 bases, and 16 bases separated the two germline ends. The CDR3 has 15 amino acids. The CDR3 nucleotides are TGTGCCAGCAGTTCCCCCGACAGAGGCATCTATGGCTACACCTTC. This translates into CASSSPDRGIYGYTF.

The rearrangement links TRBV19 to TRBJ1-5, with TRBD1 as a possible D gene (6 bases). Trimming stripped 5 bases from V and 4 bases from J, with 18 bases between. CDR3 length equals 16 residues. Looked up from germline, CDR1 is LNHDA and CDR2 is SQIVND (reference sequence). The CDR3 DNA sequence: TGTGCCAGTAGTCCCAGGGCAGGGGTTCGGAATCAGCCCCAGCATTTT. Amino acid sequence: CASSPRAGVRNQPQHF.

The chain carries TRBV19 and TRBJ1-2; D is possibly TRBD1 (5 bases). Trimming shortened V by 7 bases and J by 4 bases, and 16 bases separated the two germline ends. The CDR3 has 14 amino acids. The germline V gene encodes CDR1 LNHDA and CDR2 SQIVND (reference sequence). The CDR3 protein is CASTETGEGYGYTF. CDR3 sequence (DNA): TGTGCCAGTACCGAGACGGGGGAAGGCTATGGCTACACCTTC.

There are a few counts of this clonotype. The V gene is TRBV2, the J gene TRBJ2-5; D uncertain. Per the germline V gene, CDR1 is SNHLY and CDR2 is FYNNEI. The CDR3 consists of 14 residues. V was cut by 3 bases and J by 5 bases, with 13 bases left in between. CDR3 residues: CASSDGAGGETQYF. CDR3 sequence (DNA): TGTGCCAGCAGTGATGGTGCAGGTGGGGAGACCCAGTACTTC.

To note about this clonotype: This may be a read error, as it is one base from a much larger clone. As the CDR3 is not closed by the conserved phenylalanine or tryptophan, this likely results from a read error. No DNA is shown, since the ends of the CDR3 on it are uncertain; the CDR3 is the one TCRdb lists. The chain combines TRBV7-2 with TRBJ1-2; the table's D call, TRBD1, has no DNA check behind it. The length of the CDR3 is 15 amino acids, counting both ends. Per germline, CDR1 SGHTA and CDR2 FQGNSA. CDR3 sequence: CASTGQGPLNYGCTS.

This clonotype was found many times. V is TRBV2 and J is TRBJ2-3; the D gene is possibly TRBD2 (6 bases). CDR1 and CDR2 from the germline V gene are SNHLY and FYNNEI. The length of the CDR3 is 15 residues. Trimming removed 1 base from V and 4 bases from J, with 12 bases in between. The DNA of the CDR3 is TGTGCCAGCAGTGAAGGGGCGGGATTTTCAGATACGCAGTATTTT. Residues: CASSEGAGFSDTQYF.

V gene TRBV3-1 combines with J gene TRBJ2-3, with TRBD1 matching 9 bases. The CDR3 extends over 16 amino acids. The V and J ends lost 3 bases and 6 bases, in that order; junction bases with no gene match: 10. The germline gives CDR1 LGHDT, CDR2 YNNKEL (reference sequence). CDR3 residues: CASSQAGTGQVDTQYF. Here the CDR3 DNA reads TGTGCCAGCAGCCAGGCCGGGACAGGGCAAGTGGATACGCAGTATTTT.